This T cell receptor beta chain was recovered during a study of monozygotic twins with inflammatory bowel disease. Study-wide results and caveats: Discrimination among different T cell subtypes was not achievable.

The CDR3 extends over 15 amino acids. CDR1 and CDR2 (germline): LNHNV, YYDKDF (reference sequence). Template switching introduced UMIs that contain a 6-nucleotide sample barcode. Reprocessing the 5' RACE reads, TCRdb reports a single entry for every CDR3 protein and omits DNA. Its clone listing holds 150,000 to 200,000 distinct CDR3 sequences. A remark on this clonotype: As yet, its antigen is unknown.

The gene calls are TRBV15 and TRBJ1-3; TCRdb picks TRBD1, but there is no DNA to check that call. The specimen was blood. This receptor was taken from a human donor with ulcerative colitis or Crohn's disease, or a healthy co-twin of an affected twin (not recorded which). The CDR3 protein is CATSGTTGGRDIIYF.